Listed below are T cell receptor beta chains from one sample, sequenced in a study of shared clonotypes between healthy human individuals. Generated by immunoSEQ multiplex PCR, the TCRdb table keeps only in-frame clones and is missing some. The repertoire holds about 2 million clones, over 85% seen once, with around 1.2% in the top ten. The source material was naive CD8+ T cells sorted from blood. The receptors shown here come from a man aged 18 to 29 in good health. Both conserved end residues are part of each CDR3. A D gene is named only where the DNA matches it firmly. Size values are once, few and many counts, or a class for expanded clones, and some rows have none.

>.|15|TRBV5-1|TRBJ1-1|.
CASSLDRVMNTEAFF
TGCGCCAGCAGCTTGGACAGGGTAATGAACACTGAAGCTTTCTTT
>few|12|TRBV5-6|TRBJ2-3|.
CASSLMTDTQYF
TGTGCCAGCAGCTTGATGACAGATACGCAGTATTTT
>.|16|TRBV9|TRBJ2-3|TRBD2
CASSVSSGVSTDTQYF
TGTGCCAGCAGCGTGTCCAGCGGGGTTAGCACAGATACGCAGTATTTT
>.|12|TRBV2|TRBJ1-6|.
CASGLGNSPLHF
TGTGCCAGCGGCCTCGGTAATTCACCCCTCCACTTT
>.|16|TRBV4-3|TRBJ2-1|.
CASSQDQAPSYNEQFF
TGCGCCAGCAGCCAAGATCAAGCGCCATCCTACAATGAGCAGTTCTTC
>.|15|TRBV10-3|TRBJ2-7|.
CAISESDTLTYEQYF
TGTGCCATCAGTGAGTCAGACACTTTGACCTACGAGCAGTACTTC
>.|12|TRBV2|TRBJ2-1|.
CASSYYDNEQFF
TGTGCCAGCAGTTACTATGACAATGAGCAGTTCTTC
>.|13|TRBV30|TRBJ2-5|.
CAWVGGGTETQYF
TGTGCCTGGGTGGGGGGTGGTACGGAGACCCAGTACTTC
>.|13|TRBV27|TRBJ2-5|.
CPGSIGGRETQYF
TGTCCAGGGTCCATCGGGGGGCGGGAGACCCAGTACTTC
>.|12|TRBV18|TRBJ1-4|.
CATQGGYEKLFF
TGTGCCACCCAAGGAGGGTATGAAAAACTGTTTTTT
>few|13|TRBV4-1|TRBJ2-5|TRBD1
CASSLDREETQYF
TGCGCCAGCAGCCTCGACAGGGAAGAGACCCAGTACTTC
>.|16|TRBV27|TRBJ2-2|TRBD2
CASRSGTSGNTGELFF
TGTGCCAGCAGATCAGGGACTAGCGGAAACACCGGGGAGCTGTTTTTT
>once|12|TRBV7-9|TRBJ2-7|.
CASRGSSYEQYF
TGTGCCAGCAGGGGTTCCTCCTACGAGCAGTACTTC
>once|12|TRBV7-9|TRBJ1-2|.
CASSSIVDGYTF
TGTGCCAGCAGCTCCATCGTCGACGGCTACACCTTC
>.|15|TRBV19|TRBJ2-1|TRBD1
CASRTGGFGYNEQFF
TGTGCCAGTAGGACAGGGGGCTTTGGCTACAATGAGCAGTTCTTC
>.|14|TRBV6-5|TRBJ2-2|.
CASSYLTYTGELFF
TGTGCCAGCAGTTACTTAACCTACACCGGGGAGCTGTTTTTT
>.|13|TRBV27|TRBJ2-7|TRBD1
CASSLDRDYEQYF
TGTGCCAGCAGTCTGGACAGGGACTACGAGCAGTACTTC
>.|15|TRBV30|TRBJ2-2|.
CAWSVGLSNTGELFF
TGTGCCTGGAGTGTAGGACTGTCGAACACCGGGGAGCTGTTTTTT
>.|16|TRBV6-1|TRBJ2-2|.
CASSESRAVGTGELFF
TGTGCCAGCAGTGAAAGTCGCGCAGTTGGCACCGGGGAGCTGTTTTTT
>.|14|TRBV2|TRBJ2-5|TRBD1
CASRIQGAGETQYF
TGTGCCAGCAGAATACAGGGGGCCGGGGAGACCCAGTACTTC
>once|19|TRBV18|TRBJ2-1|.
CASSLGGHEAGTTYNEQFF
TGTGCCAGCTCACTAGGGGGGCACGAGGCGGGAACTACCTACAATGAGCAGTTCTTC
>few|12|TRBV27|TRBJ1-2|TRBD1
CASGQGPYGYTF
TGTGCCAGCGGACAGGGGCCCTATGGCTACACCTTC
>once|16|TRBV5-8|TRBJ2-3|TRBD2
CASSAYWAGGTDTQYF
TGTGCCAGCAGCGCCTACTGGGCGGGGGGCACAGATACGCAGTATTTT
>.|16|TRBV6-8|TRBJ1-1|.
CAKASFRGDMNTEAFF
TGTGCCAAAGCCTCCTTCAGAGGGGACATGAACACTGAAGCTTTCTTT
>.|10|TRBV30|TRBJ2-1|.
CAWSATEQFF
TGTGCCTGGAGTGCAACCGAGCAGTTCTTC
>once|15|TRBV27|TRBJ2-7|TRBD2
CASSTSGGAVYEQYF
TGTGCCAGCTCTACTAGCGGGGGGGCTGTCTACGAGCAGTACTTC
>.|15|TRBV11-2|TRBJ2-1|.
CASSFLRGPTNEQFF
TGTGCCAGCAGCTTCCTGAGGGGACCGACCAATGAGCAGTTCTTC
>.|17|TRBV25-1|TRBJ1-1|.
CASSEFEVTPLNTEAFF
TGTGCCAGCAGTGAATTTGAGGTCACCCCCTTGAACACTGAAGCTTTCTTT
>.|12|TRBV6-1|TRBJ2-2|.
CASSEYGGELFF
TGTGCCAGCAGTGAATATGGCGGGGAGCTGTTTTTT
>.|14|TRBV6-1|TRBJ2-1|.
CASSGPGTYNEQFF
TGTGCCAGCAGCGGTCCCGGGACATACAATGAGCAGTTCTTC
>.|14|TRBV19|TRBJ2-7|.
CASSIGPGMYEQYF
TGTGCCAGTAGTATCGGTCCGGGGATGTACGAGCAGTACTTC
>.|12|TRBV6-1|TRBJ2-7|.
CASSDGVGEQYF
TGTGCCAGCAGTGATGGGGTCGGCGAGCAGTACTTC
>.|18|TRBV7-9|TRBJ2-2|TRBD1
CASSPMGQGAYFTGELFF
TGTGCCAGCAGTCCTATGGGGCAGGGGGCCTATTTCACCGGGGAGCTGTTTTTT
>.|13|TRBV10-3|TRBJ1-5|.
CAISGPGNQPQHF
TGTGCCATCAGTGGTCCGGGCAATCAGCCCCAGCATTTT
>.|15|TRBV27|TRBJ2-7|TRBD2
CASRDGLGGGLEQYF
TGTGCCAGCAGAGACGGTTTGGGGGGAGGGCTAGAGCAGTACTTC